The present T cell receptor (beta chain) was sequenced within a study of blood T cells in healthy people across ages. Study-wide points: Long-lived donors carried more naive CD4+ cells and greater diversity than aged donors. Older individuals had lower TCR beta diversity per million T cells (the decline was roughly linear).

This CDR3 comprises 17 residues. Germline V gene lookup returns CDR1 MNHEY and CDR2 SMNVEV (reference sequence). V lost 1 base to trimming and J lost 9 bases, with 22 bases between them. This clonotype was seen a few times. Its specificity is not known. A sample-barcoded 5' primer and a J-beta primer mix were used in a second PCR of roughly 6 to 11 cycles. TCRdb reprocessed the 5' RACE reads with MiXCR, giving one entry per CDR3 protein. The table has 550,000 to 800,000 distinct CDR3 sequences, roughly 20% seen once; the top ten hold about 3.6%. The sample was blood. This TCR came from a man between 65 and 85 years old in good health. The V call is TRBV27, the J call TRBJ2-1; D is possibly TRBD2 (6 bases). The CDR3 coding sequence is TGTGCCAGCAGTTTATACTCTTCGGACTACCTTGCGGGTGAGCAGTTCTTC. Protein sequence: CASSLYSSDYLAGEQFF.